One and the same sample provided the 22 T cell receptor beta chains below, sequenced in a study of cytomegalovirus exposure and HLA in healthy donors. The PCR was carried out with 60 Vbeta primers and 13 Jbeta primers. Assay: immunoSEQ multiplex PCR; the TCRdb copy retains only in-frame clones and omits some. The sample carries 95,000 to 100,000 clones, about 77% recorded once. The sequencing sample was made of PBMCs. These receptors originate from a man in his forties in good health and CMV-seronegative.

This clone was counted once. The genes are TRBV10-2 and TRBJ1-6, with TRBD1 identical over 9 bases. The J segment lost 9 bases and the V segment lost 3 bases, leaving 9 bases of the junction unmatched. Germline V gene sequence: CDR1 WSHSY, CDR2 SAAADI. The CDR3 has 16 amino acids. DNA of the CDR3: TGCGCCAGCAGTGACCAGCGAACAGGGGGCCGTTCACCCCTCCACTTT. This encodes CASSDQRTGGRSPLHF.

The chain combines TRBV6-1 with TRBJ2-7, with TRBD2 identical over 10 bases. The junction had 3 bases not matched to a gene; V was cut back by 1 base and J by 3 bases. Germline V CDR1 and CDR2: MNHNS, SASEGT. The CDR3 sequence is 15 residues long. The CDR3 nucleotides read TGTGCCAGCAGTGAAGTGGCTAGCGGGGGCTACGAGCAGTACTTC. Amino acid sequence: CASSEVASGGYEQYF.

On this clone: At one end, the junction sequence differs from germline, possibly due to a read error. This sequence joins TRBV11-2 and TRBJ1-1; no firm D call. CDR3 size: 13 residues. CDR1 and CDR2 (germline): SGHAT, FQNNGV. The CDR3 spells CASSPERDTEAFF. For the CDR3, the DNA is TGTGCCAGCAGCCCCGAAAGAGACACAGAAGCTTTCTTT.

The gene calls are TRBV4-1 and TRBJ2-5; 7 positions agree with TRBD1. Per germline, CDR1 MGHRA and CDR2 YSYEKL. J was trimmed by 2 bases and V by 0 bases; bases with no gene match: 6. CDR3 length: 16 amino acids. The CDR3 here is CASSQDGWTGQETQYF. CDR3 nucleotide sequence: TGCGCCAGCAGCCAAGATGGCTGGACAGGTCAAGAGACCCAGTACTTC.

This chain joins TRBV10-3 and TRBJ1-1; a possible D gene is TRBD1 (6 bases). V lost 8 bases and J lost 2, with 15 bases in between. Looked up from germline, CDR1 is ENHRY and CDR2 is SYGVKD. The CDR3 totals 14 residues. CDR3 in amino acids: CAIGGAAGNTEAFF. In DNA form, the CDR3 reads TGTGCCATCGGGGGGGCGGCCGGCAACACTGAAGCTTTCTTT.

There are a few counts of this clone. The rearrangement joins TRBV20-1 to TRBJ2-1; no firm D call. This CDR3 contains 11 residues. The germline gives CDR1 DFQATT, CDR2 SNEGSKA (reference sequence). V was trimmed by 6 bases and J by 9 bases, leaving 12 bases between them. CDR3 region: CSAPVEVEQFF. In DNA form, the CDR3 reads TGCAGTGCCCCGGTAGAAGTTGAGCAGTTCTTC.

This sequence joins TRBV30 and TRBJ1-2, with D perhaps matching TRBD1 (6 bases). The CDR3 spans 14 residues. Germline CDR1 and CDR2: GTSNPN and SVGIG (reference sequence). V was shortened by 1 base and J by 7 bases, with 16 bases between the two germline ends. The CDR3 spells CAWSEVQGMSGYTF. CDR3 sequence (DNA): TGTGCCTGGAGTGAGGTGCAGGGGATGAGTGGCTACACCTTC.

The gene calls are TRBV28 and TRBJ2-1, with 7 bases lining up with TRBD1. This CDR3 has 12 amino acids. Germline lookup yields CDR1 MDHEN and CDR2 SYDVKM. After removal of 4 bases from V and 15 bases from J, the junction contained 9 bases not matched to a gene. The CDR3 nucleotides are TGTGCCAGCAGTTCAGACAGGGTTCAGGTGTTCTTC. Its protein product is CASSSDRVQVFF.

In its sample, this clone was seen a few times. The rearrangement links TRBV6-1 to TRBJ2-7, with 8 bases identical to TRBD1. J lost 2 bases, V lost 6 bases, and 6 bases had no gene match. The CDR3 has 14 residues. Germline lookup yields CDR1 MNHNS and CDR2 SASEGT. CDR3 loop: CASRGLTGAYEQYF. DNA of the CDR3: TGTGCCAGCAGGGGATTGACAGGGGCCTACGAGCAGTACTTC.

There are a few counts of this clone. The gene calls are TRBV28 and TRBJ1-3, with 8 bases matching TRBD1. V dropped 7 bases and J dropped 0; count of bases not matched to a gene: 5. The CDR3 is made up of 15 amino acids. Germline V gene data show CDR1 as MDHEN and CDR2 as SYDVKM. The CDR3 sequence: CASTSQGVSGNTIYF. In DNA form, the CDR3 reads TGTGCCAGCACCTCACAGGGGGTCTCTGGAAACACCATATATTTT.

This clone was seen just once. The CDR3 protein is CASRPGTGSNQPQHF. The DNA of the CDR3 is TGTGCCAGCAGACCCGGGACAGGCAGCAATCAGCCCCAGCATTTT. The V gene is TRBV6-5, the J gene TRBJ1-5; TRBD1 matches 8 bases. The V segment lost 6 bases and the J segment 1 base; nucleotides outside the gene matches: 5. Per germline, CDR1 MNHEY and CDR2 SVGAGI. The CDR3 is 15 amino acids.

The rearrangement links TRBV30 to TRBJ1-2, with 7 bases that match TRBD1. This CDR3 region has 14 residues. Germline assignment: CDR1 GTSNPN and CDR2 SVGIG (reference sequence). V lost 3 bases and J lost 8; bases outside the gene matches: 12. The CDR3 nucleotides are TGTGCCTGGAGCCACTTCCGGGACAGAGCCGGCTACACCTTC. This sequence encodes CAWSHFRDRAGYTF.

The chain carries TRBV19 and TRBJ2-1; perhaps TRBD2 as D (5 bases). The V and J ends lost 10 bases and 4 bases respectively, with 17 bases between them. This CDR3 comprises 14 residues. From germline, CDR1 is LNHDA and CDR2 SQIVND (reference sequence). CDR3 DNA sequence: TGTGCCACCAGGTCCGGGAAGGGATACAATGAGCAGTTCTTC. It translates to CATRSGKGYNEQFF.

A few counts support this clone. J is TRBJ2-7 and V is TRBV4-2, with 10 bases matching TRBD1. CDR3 length equals 15 residues. After removal of 0 bases from V and 2 bases from J, the junction contained 1 base not matched to a gene. Germline V gene sequence: CDR1 LGHNA, CDR2 YNFKEQ. As DNA, the CDR3 is TGTGCCAGCAGCCAAGAGACAGGGGGCGCCTACGAGCAGTACTTC. It yields the protein CASSQETGGAYEQYF.

As DNA, the CDR3 is TGCAGCGGTCAACTAGGTGCAGATACGCAGTATTTT. Protein: CSGQLGADTQYF. The chain carries TRBV29-1 and TRBJ2-3, with D possibly TRBD2 on 5 matching bases. Trimming pared 7 bases from V and 4 bases from J, leaving 12 bases between. Germline V gene data show CDR1 as SQVTM and CDR2 as ANQGSEA. The CDR3 runs to 12 residues.

This chain joins TRBV14 and TRBJ2-2; the D gene is possibly TRBD1 (5 bases). The CDR3 extends over 13 amino acids. Germline V CDR1 and CDR2: SGHDN, FVKESK. Trimming cost V 3 bases and J 8 bases, with 10 bases left between them. The CDR3 reads CASSHRQRGELFF. In DNA, the CDR3 is TGTGCCAGCAGCCACCGACAGAGAGGGGAGCTGTTTTTT.

This rearrangement joins TRBV19 to TRBJ2-7, with TRBD1 identical over 12 bases. The CDR3 is 16 amino acids. The germline V gene has CDR1 LNHDA and CDR2 SQIVND (reference sequence). J was trimmed by 5 bases and V by 3 bases; bases with no gene match: 8. CDR3 protein: CASSINQGQGANEQYF. CDR3 nucleotides: TGTGCCAGTAGTATTAATCAGGGACAGGGGGCCAACGAGCAGTACTTC.

The chain employs TRBV7-2 and TRBJ2-5, with 8 bases lining up with TRBD2. Germline CDR1 reads SGHTA; CDR2 reads FQGNSA. Germline trimming cut 7 bases from V and 2 bases from J; bases unmatched to any gene: 12. The length of the CDR3 is 16 residues. CDR3 coding DNA: TGTGCCAGCAACCTACAGGCTAGCGGGTCTCAAGAGACCCAGTACTTC. Translated, it gives CASNLQASGSQETQYF.

This rearrangement joins TRBV18 to TRBJ1-1; 8 bases agree with TRBD1. With 3 bases clipped from V and 4 bases from J, the junction kept 10 bases outside the gene matches. The length of the CDR3 is 16 residues. From germline, CDR1 is KGHSH and CDR2 LQKENI. The CDR3 sequence is CASSPRGQERATEAFF. Here the CDR3 DNA reads TGTGCCAGCTCACCGCGGGGACAGGAGCGAGCCACTGAAGCTTTCTTT. Full variable domain (missing parts from reference TRBV18 and TRBJ1-1): NAGVMQNPRHLVRRRGQEARLRCSPMKGHSHVYWYRQLPEEGLKFMVYLQKENIIDESGMPKERFSAEFPKEGPSILRIQQVVRGDSAAYFCASSPRGQERATEAFFGQGTRLTVV.

The chain recombines TRBV2 with TRBJ2-1; 8 bases match TRBD1. The CDR3 covers 15 residues. J lost 9 bases, V lost 3 bases, and 10 bases had no gene match. Germline CDR1 SNHLY, CDR2 FYNNEI. The CDR3 reads CASSDSRGRGGEQFF. For the CDR3, the DNA is TGTGCCAGCAGTGACAGCAGGGGGCGAGGGGGTGAGCAGTTCTTC. The variable domain in full, with the rest retrieved from reference TRBV2 and TRBJ2-1, is EPEVTQTPSHQVTQMGQEVILRCVPISNHLYFYWYRQILGQKVEFLVSFYNNEISEKSEIFDDQFSVERPDGSNFTLKIRSTKLEDSAMYFCASSDSRGRGGEQFFGPGTRLTVL.

The chain employs TRBV13 and TRBJ1-4; D gene uncertain. CDR3 length equals 15 residues. Germline CDR1 is PRHDT and CDR2 is FYEKMQ (reference sequence). V lost 7 bases to trimming and J lost 8 bases, with 20 bases between them. CDR3 bases: TGTGCCAGCACCCTTAGACTACTATCAGAAGAAAAACTGTTTTTT. It codes for CASTLRLLSEEKLFF.

The table lists this clone with a few counts. The V gene is TRBV27, the J gene TRBJ1-2; 8 nucleotides agree with TRBD1. V shed 8 bases, J shed 2 bases, and the junction held 10 bases outside the gene matches. CDR1 MNHEY and CDR2 SMNVEV come from the germline V gene (reference sequence). This CDR3 has 15 residues. The CDR3 loop reads CASLPNRGLNYGYTF. CDR3 nucleotide sequence: TGTGCCAGCCTCCCAAACAGGGGGTTGAACTATGGCTACACCTTC.